This is a list of T cell receptor beta chains from one sample in a study of blood T cell repertoires in COVID-19. Profiling relied on immunoSEQ multiplex PCR, and the TCRdb table lists in-frame clones only, not all of them. The top ten hold roughly 4% of the sample, which has 300,000 to 350,000 clones, roughly 90% seen once. Sequencing input: peripheral blood. All receptors come from a woman aged 55-69 years with COVID-19, enrolled during active disease. Each CDR3 is given with its conserved first and last residue. D genes are given only for firm matches. Part of the rows lack a size; the others show once, few, many or a class for expanded clones.

j_call d_call clone_size v_call cdr3_nt cdr3_aa
TRBJ1-1 NA NA TRBV24-1 TGTGCCACCAGTGTGGTTTCAGGGATGAACACTGAAGCTTTCTTT CATSVVSGMNTEAFF
TRBJ2-1 TRBD2 NA TRBV5-6 TGTGCCAGCAGCTTGGGGCTAGCGGGCTACAATGAGCAGTTCTTC CASSLGLAGYNEQFF
TRBJ1-5 NA NA TRBV19 TGTGCCAGTAGTCCCGGAAGCGGTGTGTATCAGCCCCAGCATTTT CASSPGSGVYQPQHF
TRBJ1-5 NA NA TRBV7-8 TGTGCCAGCAGCACCCGGGGAGCTCAGCCCCAGCATTTT CASSTRGAQPQHF
TRBJ1-6 NA once TRBV28 TGTGCCAGCCTCACAGGGTCGGGATCACCCCTCCACTTT CASLTGSGSPLHF
TRBJ1-1 TRBD1 NA TRBV7-2 TGTGCCAGCAGCAAGTGGACAGGGGAAACTGAAGCTTTCTTT CASSKWTGETEAFF
TRBJ1-4 NA NA TRBV4-1 TGCGCCAGCAGCCAAGAGAGGTTTACTAATGAAAAACTGTTTTTT CASSQERFTNEKLFF
TRBJ1-3 TRBD1 NA TRBV29-1 TGCAGCGCTAGGACAGGGGGAAACACCATATATTTT CSARTGGNTIYF
TRBJ1-5 NA NA TRBV5-8 TGTGCCAGCGGCCCCTGGCAGGGCAGCAATCAGCCCCAGCATTTT CASGPWQGSNQPQHF
TRBJ2-7 NA NA TRBV9 TGTGCCAGCAGCGTAGAGGGGGTCTTGGGAGAGCAGTACTTC CASSVEGVLGEQYF
TRBJ1-2 TRBD1 NA TRBV18 TGTGCCAGCTCACCCCAGGGGGAAGGGTATGGCTACACCTTC CASSPQGEGYGYTF
TRBJ1-2 NA NA TRBV2 TGTGCCAGCAGCCAGGGCAGGGGAACCTATGGCTACACCTTC CASSQGRGTYGYTF